The rows below give T cell receptor beta chains drawn from one sample of a study of regulatory T cells in long-lasting Graves disease. Via MiXCR, TCRdb re-called the multiplex PCR reads, giving one row per CDR3 protein. The profile shows 400,000 to 600,000 distinct CDR3 sequences, roughly a fifth of them singletons. The sequencing here drew on peripheral blood mononuclear cells (PBMCs), taken when the disease was refractory, from a patient treated with antithyroid drugs. These receptors came from a female donor with Graves disease. The CDR3 runs from the conserved cysteine through the conserved F or W. Each record gives: D gene, clone size, J gene, V gene, CDR3 protein, CDR3 DNA. The D gene is left open where the match is weak. A clone size is listed for some rows: how often the clone was seen (once, few, many), or a class if it is expanded.

D: -; size: once; J: TRBJ2-3; V: TRBV6-2/TRBV6-3; CDR3: CASRGGPKDTQYF; DNA: TGTGCCAGCAGAGGGGGGCCTAAGGATACGCAGTATTTT
D: -; size: -; J: TRBJ1-5; V: TRBV12-3/TRBV12-4; CDR3: CASSSVSQPQHF; DNA: TGTGCCAGCAGTTCAGTAAGTCAGCCCCAGCATTTT
D: -; size: many; J: TRBJ1-1; V: TRBV12-3/TRBV12-4; CDR3: CASSFWNTEAFF; DNA: TGTGCCAGCAGTTTTTGGAACACTGAAGCTTTCTTT
D: -; size: -; J: TRBJ1-1; V: TRBV4-1; CDR3: CASRGTLRNTEAFF; DNA: TGCGCCAGCAGAGGCACTCTCAGGAACACTGAAGCTTTCTTT
D: -; size: -; J: TRBJ2-5; V: TRBV7-2; CDR3: CASSPLRESQTQYF; DNA: TGTGCCAGCAGCCCCCTCCGGGAATCGCAGACCCAGTACTTC
D: -; size: few; J: TRBJ1-4; V: TRBV7-9; CDR3: CASRSEGDEKLFF; DNA: TGTGCCAGCAGATCCGAGGGCGATGAAAAACTGTTTTTT
D: -; size: many; J: TRBJ1-5; V: TRBV28; CDR3: CASSLFSYNQPQHF; DNA: TGTGCCAGCAGTTTATTCAGCTACAATCAGCCCCAGCATTTT
D: TRBD1; size: few; J: TRBJ2-7; V: TRBV19; CDR3: CASSTPGQAREQYF; DNA: TGTGCCAGTAGTACACCGGGACAGGCTCGCGAGCAGTACTTC
D: TRBD1; size: many; J: TRBJ2-7; V: TRBV6-5; CDR3: CASSSRWTGGIKYEQYF; DNA: TGTGCCAGCAGTTCTCGGTGGACAGGGGGGATAAAATACGAGCAGTACTTC
D: TRBD2; size: -; J: TRBJ2-5; V: TRBV7-9; CDR3: CASTPGTSGRETQYF; DNA: TGTGCCAGCACCCCCGGGACTAGCGGGAGAGAGACCCAGTACTTC
D: -; size: -; J: TRBJ1-6; V: TRBV6-6; CDR3: CASSYSGTPGVALHF; DNA: TGTGCCAGCAGTTACTCGGGGACCCCAGGGGTGGCCCTCCACTTT
D: -; size: -; J: TRBJ2-7; V: TRBV7-3; CDR3: CASSPSSSSYEQYF; DNA: TGTGCCAGCAGCCCGTCCAGTAGCTCCTACGAGCAGTACTTC